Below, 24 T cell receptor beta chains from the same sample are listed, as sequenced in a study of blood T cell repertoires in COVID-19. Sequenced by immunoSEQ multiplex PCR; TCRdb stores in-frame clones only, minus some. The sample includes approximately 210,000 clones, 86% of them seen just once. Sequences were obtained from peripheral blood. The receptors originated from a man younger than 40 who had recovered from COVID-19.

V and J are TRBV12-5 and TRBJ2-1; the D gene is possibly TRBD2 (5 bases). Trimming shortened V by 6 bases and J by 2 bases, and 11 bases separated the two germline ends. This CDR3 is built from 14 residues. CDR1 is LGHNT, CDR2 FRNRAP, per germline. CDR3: CASGHDGAYNEQFF. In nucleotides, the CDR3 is TGTGCTAGTGGCCACGACGGGGCCTACAATGAGCAGTTCTTC.

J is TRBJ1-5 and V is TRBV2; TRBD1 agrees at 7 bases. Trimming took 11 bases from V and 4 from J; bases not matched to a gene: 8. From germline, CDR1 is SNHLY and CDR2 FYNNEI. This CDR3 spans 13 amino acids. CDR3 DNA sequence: TGTGCCCTAGGGGGCAGGATTAATCAGCCCCAGCATTTT. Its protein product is CALGGRINQPQHF.

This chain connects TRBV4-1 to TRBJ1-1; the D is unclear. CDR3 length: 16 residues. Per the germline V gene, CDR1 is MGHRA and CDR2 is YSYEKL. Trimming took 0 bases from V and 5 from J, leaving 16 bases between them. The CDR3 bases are TGCGCCAGCAGCCAAGAACTAGCGGGAGCGGGAACTGAAGCTTTCTTT. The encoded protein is CASSQELAGAGTEAFF.

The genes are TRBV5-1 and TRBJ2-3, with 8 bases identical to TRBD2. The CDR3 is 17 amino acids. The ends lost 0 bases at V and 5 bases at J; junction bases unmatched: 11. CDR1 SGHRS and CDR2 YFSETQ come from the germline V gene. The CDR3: CASSLAVEAGGEDTQYF. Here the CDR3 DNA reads TGCGCCAGCAGCTTGGCTGTGGAGGCGGGGGGAGAAGATACGCAGTATTTT.

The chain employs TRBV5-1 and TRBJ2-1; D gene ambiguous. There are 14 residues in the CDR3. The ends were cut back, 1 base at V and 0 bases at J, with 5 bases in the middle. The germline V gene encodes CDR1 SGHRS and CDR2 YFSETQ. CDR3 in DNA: TGCGCCAGCAGCTTGCCGAGCTCCTACAATGAGCAGTTCTTC. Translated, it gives CASSLPSSYNEQFF.

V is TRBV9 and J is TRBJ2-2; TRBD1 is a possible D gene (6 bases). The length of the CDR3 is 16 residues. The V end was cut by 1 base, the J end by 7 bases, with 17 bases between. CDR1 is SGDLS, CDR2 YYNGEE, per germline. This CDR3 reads CASSVQIRPRGGELFF. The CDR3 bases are TGTGCCAGCAGCGTACAAATACGGCCCAGGGGCGGGGAGCTGTTTTTT. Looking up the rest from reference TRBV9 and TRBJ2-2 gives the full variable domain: DSGVTQTPKHLITATGQRVTLRCSPRSGDLSVYWYQQSLDQGLQFLIQYYNGEERAKGNILERFSAQQFPDLHSELNLSSLELGDSALYFCASSVQIRPRGGELFFGEGSRLTVL.

The CDR3 nucleotides read TGTGCCAGCGCCCCCGGGGTAGCGGGGGGGATAAGGGATACGCAGTATTTT. It is translated as CASAPGVAGGIRDTQYF. The V call is TRBV7-2, the J call TRBJ2-3; 11 bases map to TRBD2. The CDR3 spans 17 residues. V trimming: 8 bases; J trimming: 6 bases; junction bases outside the gene matches: 16. Germline-derived CDR1 and CDR2 are SGHTA and FQGNSA.

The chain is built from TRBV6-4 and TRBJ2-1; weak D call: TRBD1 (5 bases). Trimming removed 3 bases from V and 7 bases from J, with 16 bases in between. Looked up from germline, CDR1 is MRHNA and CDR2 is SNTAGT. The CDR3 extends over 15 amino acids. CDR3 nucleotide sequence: TGTGCCAGCAGTGATCCAGGGTTACCGGTTAATGAGCAGTTCTTC. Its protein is CASSDPGLPVNEQFF.

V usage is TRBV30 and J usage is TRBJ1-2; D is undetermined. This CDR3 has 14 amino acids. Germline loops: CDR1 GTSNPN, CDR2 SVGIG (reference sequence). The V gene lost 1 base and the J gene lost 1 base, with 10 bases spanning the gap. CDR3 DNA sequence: TGTGCCTGGAGTGGGTCCAGAGGTAACTATGGCTACACCTTC. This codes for CAWSGSRGNYGYTF.

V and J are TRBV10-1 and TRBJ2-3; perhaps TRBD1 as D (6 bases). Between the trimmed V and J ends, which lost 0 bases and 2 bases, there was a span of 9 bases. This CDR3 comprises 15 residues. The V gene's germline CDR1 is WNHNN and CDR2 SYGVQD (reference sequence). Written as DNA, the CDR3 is TGCGCCAGCAGTGAGTCGGGACACCTCACAGATACGCAGTATTTT. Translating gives CASSESGHLTDTQYF.

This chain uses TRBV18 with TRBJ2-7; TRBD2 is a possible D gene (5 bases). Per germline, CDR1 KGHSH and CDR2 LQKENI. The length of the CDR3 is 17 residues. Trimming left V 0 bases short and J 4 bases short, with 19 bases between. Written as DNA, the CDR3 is TGTGCCAGCTCACCACCGGGTAGAGGGTCCCCTAAATACGAGCAGTACTTC. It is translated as CASSPPGRGSPKYEQYF.

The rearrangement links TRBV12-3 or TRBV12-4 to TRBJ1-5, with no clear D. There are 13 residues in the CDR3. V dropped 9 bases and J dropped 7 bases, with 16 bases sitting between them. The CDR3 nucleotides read TGTGCCAGTACGCGGGGAGTTAAGCAGCCCCAGCATTTT. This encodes CASTRGVKQPQHF.

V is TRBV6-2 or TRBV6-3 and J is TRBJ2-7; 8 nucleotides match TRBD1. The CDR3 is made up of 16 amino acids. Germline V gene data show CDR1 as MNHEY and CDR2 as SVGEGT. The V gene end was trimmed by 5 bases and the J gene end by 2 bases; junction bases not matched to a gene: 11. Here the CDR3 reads CASSPPGQGDPYEQYF. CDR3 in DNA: TGTGCCAGCAGTCCCCCTGGACAGGGAGACCCCTACGAGCAGTACTTC.

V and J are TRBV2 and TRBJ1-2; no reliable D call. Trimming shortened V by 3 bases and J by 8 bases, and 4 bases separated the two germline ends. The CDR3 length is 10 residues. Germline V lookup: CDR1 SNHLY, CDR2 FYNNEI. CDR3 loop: CASSDVGYTF. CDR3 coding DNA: TGTGCCAGCAGTGACGTGGGCTACACCTTC. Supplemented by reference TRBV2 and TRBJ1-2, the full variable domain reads EPEVTQTPSHQVTQMGQEVILRCVPISNHLYFYWYRQILGQKVEFLVSFYNNEISEKSEIFDDQFSVERPDGSNFTLKIRSTKLEDSAMYFCASSDVGYTFGSGTRLTVV.

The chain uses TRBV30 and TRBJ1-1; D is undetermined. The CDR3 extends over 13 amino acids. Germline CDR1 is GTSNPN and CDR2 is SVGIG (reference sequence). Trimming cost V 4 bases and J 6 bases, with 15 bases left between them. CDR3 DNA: TGTGCCTGGAACGGTATGTCGGGGTCTGAAGCTTTCTTT. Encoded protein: CAWNGMSGSEAFF. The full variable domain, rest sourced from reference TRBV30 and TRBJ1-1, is SQTIHQWPATLVQPVGSPLSLECTVEGTSNPNLYWYRQAAGRGLQLLFYSVGIGQISSEVPQNLSASRPQDRQFILSSKKLLLSDSGFYLCAWNGMSGSEAFFGQGTRLTVV.

This CDR3 reads CASSLPPGQTMNSPLHF. The CDR3 DNA reads as TGTGCCAGCAGCTTGCCTCCGGGACAGACTATGAATTCACCCCTCCACTTT. The chain carries TRBV7-9 and TRBJ1-6; 7 positions match TRBD1. Germline V gives CDR1 SEHNR, CDR2 FQNEAQ (reference sequence). V dropped 3 bases and J dropped 7; count of bases not matched to a gene: 12. The CDR3 has 17 amino acids.

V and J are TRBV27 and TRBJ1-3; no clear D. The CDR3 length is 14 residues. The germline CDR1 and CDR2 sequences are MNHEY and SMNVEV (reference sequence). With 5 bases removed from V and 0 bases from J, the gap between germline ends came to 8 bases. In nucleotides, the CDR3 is TGTGCCAGCAGTCCCCAGGTCTCTGGAAACACCATATATTTT. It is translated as CASSPQVSGNTIYF.

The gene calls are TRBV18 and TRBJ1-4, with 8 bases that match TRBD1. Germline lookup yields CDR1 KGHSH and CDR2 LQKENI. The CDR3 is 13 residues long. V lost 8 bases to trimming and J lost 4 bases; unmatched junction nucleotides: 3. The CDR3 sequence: CASQGQVNEKLFF. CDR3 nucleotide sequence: TGTGCCAGCCAGGGACAGGTTAATGAAAAACTGTTTTTT.

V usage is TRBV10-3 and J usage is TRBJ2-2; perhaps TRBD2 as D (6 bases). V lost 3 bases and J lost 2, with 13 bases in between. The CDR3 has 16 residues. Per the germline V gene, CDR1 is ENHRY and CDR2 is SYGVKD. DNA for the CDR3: TGTGCCATCAGTGAACCGCGCGGGATAAACACCGGGGAGCTGTTTTTT. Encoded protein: CAISEPRGINTGELFF.

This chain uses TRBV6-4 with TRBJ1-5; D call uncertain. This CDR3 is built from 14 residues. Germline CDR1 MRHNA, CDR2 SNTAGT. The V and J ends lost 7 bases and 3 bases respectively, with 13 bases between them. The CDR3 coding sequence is TGTGCCAGCACCACGGGTGGAGACAATCAGCCCCAGCATTTT. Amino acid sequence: CASTTGGDNQPQHF.

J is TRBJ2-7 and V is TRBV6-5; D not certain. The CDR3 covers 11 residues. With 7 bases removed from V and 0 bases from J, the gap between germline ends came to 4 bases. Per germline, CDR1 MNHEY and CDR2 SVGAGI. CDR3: CASKSSYEQYF. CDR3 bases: TGTGCCAGCAAGAGCTCCTACGAGCAGTACTTC.

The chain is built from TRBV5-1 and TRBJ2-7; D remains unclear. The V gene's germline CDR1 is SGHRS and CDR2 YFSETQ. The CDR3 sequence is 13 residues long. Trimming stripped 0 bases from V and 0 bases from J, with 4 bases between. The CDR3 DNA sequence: TGCGCCAGCAGCTTGGCCCTCTCCTACGAGCAGTACTTC. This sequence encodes CASSLALSYEQYF. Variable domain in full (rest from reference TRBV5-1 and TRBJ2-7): KAGVTQTPRYLIKTRGQQVTLSCSPISGHRSVSWYQQTPGQGLQFLFEYFSETQRNKGNFPGRFSGRQFSNSRSEMNVSTLELGDSALYLCASSLALSYEQYFGPGTRLTVT.

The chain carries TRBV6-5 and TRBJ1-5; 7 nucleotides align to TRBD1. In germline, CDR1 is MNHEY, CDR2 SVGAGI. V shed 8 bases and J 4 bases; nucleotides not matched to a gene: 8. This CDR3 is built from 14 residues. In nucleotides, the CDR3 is TGTGCCAGCCGACAGGGTGTAAGGAATCAGCCCCAGCATTTT. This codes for CASRQGVRNQPQHF.

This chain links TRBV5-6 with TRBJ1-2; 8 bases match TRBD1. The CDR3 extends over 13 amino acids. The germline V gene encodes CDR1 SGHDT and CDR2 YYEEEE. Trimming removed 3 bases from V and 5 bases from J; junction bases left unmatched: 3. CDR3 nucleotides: TGTGCCAGCAGCTGGGACAGGCGGTATGGCTACACCTTC. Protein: CASSWDRRYGYTF.